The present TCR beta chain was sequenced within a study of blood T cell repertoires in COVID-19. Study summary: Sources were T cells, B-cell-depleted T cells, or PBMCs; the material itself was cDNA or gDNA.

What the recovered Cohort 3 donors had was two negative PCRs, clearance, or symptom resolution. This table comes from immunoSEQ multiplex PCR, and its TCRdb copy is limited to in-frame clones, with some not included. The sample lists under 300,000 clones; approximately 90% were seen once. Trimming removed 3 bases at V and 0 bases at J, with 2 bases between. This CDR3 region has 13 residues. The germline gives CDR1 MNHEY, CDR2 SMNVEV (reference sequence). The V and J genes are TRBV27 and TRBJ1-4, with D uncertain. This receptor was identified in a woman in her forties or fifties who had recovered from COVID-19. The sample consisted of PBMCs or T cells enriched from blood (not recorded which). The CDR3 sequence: CASSFSTNEKLFF. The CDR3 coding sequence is TGTGCCAGCAGTTTCTCAACTAATGAAAAACTGTTTTTT.